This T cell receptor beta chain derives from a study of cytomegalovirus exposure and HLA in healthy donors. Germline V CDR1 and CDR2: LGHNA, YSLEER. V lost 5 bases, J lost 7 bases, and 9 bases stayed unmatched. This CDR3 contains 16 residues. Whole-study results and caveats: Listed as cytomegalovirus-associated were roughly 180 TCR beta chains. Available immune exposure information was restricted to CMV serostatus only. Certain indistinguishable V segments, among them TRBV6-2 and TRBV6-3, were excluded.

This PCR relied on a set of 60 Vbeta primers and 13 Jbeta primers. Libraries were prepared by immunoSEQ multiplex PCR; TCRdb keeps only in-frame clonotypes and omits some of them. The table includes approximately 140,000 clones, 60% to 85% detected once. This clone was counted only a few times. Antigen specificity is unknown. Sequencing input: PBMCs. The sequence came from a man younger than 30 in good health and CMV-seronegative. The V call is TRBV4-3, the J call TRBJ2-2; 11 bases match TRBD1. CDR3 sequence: CASSLGQGAYVGELFF. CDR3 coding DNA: TGCGCCAGCAGCTTAGGACAGGGGGCTTATGTCGGGGAGCTGTTTTTT.